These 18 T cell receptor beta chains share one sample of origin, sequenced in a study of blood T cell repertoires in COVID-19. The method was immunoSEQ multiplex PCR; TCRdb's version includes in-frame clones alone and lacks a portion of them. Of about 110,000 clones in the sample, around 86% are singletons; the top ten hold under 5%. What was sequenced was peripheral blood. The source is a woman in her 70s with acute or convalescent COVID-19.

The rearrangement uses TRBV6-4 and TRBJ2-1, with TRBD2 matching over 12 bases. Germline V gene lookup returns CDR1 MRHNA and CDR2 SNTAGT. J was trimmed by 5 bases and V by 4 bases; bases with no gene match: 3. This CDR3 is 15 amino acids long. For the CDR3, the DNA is TGTGCCAGCAGTGCTAGCGGGGGGGCTAACAATGAGCAGTTCTTC. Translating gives CASSASGGANNEQFF.

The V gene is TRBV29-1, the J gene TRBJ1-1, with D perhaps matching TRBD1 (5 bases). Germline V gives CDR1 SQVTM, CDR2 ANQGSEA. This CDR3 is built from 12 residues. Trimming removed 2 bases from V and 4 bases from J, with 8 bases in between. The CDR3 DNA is TGCAGCGTTGAACCGGGGGGCACTGAAGCTTTCTTT. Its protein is CSVEPGGTEAFF.

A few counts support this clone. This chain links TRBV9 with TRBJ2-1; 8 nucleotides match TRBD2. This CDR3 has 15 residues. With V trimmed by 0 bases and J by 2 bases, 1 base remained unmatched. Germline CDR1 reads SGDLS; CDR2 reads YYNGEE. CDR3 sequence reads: CASSVVGRAYNEQFF. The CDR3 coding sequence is TGTGCCAGCAGCGTAGTCGGGAGGGCCTACAATGAGCAGTTCTTC.

This chain's CDR3 is CAWGGRATNGYTF. For the CDR3, the DNA is TGTGCCTGGGGAGGCAGGGCAACTAATGGCTACACCTTC. V and J are TRBV30 and TRBJ1-2, with D perhaps matching TRBD1 (5 bases). The CDR3 has 13 amino acids. Germline V gene data show CDR1 as GTSNPN and CDR2 as SVGIG (reference sequence). V lost 5 bases and J 6 bases, leaving 16 bases between the germline ends.

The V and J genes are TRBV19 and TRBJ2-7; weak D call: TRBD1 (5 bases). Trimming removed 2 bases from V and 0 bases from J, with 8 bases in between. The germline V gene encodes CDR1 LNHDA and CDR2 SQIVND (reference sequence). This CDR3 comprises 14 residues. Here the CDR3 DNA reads TGTGCCAGTAGTATACAGGGAAACTCCTACGAGCAGTACTTC. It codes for CASSIQGNSYEQYF.

The CDR3 reads CASSSQGPGRGTEAFF. Here the CDR3 DNA reads TGTGCCAGCTCATCCCAAGGACCCGGGAGGGGCACTGAAGCTTTCTTT. The chain employs TRBV18 and TRBJ1-1; D is perhaps TRBD1 (5 bases). The germline V gene encodes CDR1 KGHSH and CDR2 LQKENI. This CDR3 contains 16 residues. The V end lost 5 bases, the J end lost 4 bases, and 20 bases lay between the germline ends.

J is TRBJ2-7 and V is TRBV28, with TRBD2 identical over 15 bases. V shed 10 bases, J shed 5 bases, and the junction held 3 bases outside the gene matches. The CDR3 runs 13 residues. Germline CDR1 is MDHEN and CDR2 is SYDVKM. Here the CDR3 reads CATGLAGGNEQYF. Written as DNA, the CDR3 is TGTGCCACCGGACTAGCGGGAGGGAACGAGCAGTACTTC.

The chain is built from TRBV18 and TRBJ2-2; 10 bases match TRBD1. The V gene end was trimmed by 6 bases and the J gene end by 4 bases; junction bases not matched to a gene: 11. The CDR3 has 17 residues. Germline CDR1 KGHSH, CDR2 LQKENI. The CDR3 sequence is CASSSSGTGVSTGELFF. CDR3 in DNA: TGTGCCAGCTCGTCCTCCGGGACAGGGGTCAGCACCGGGGAGCTGTTTTTT.

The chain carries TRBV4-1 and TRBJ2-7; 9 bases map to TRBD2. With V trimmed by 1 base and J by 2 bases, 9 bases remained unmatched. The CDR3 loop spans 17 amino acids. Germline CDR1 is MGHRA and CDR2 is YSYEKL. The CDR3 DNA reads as TGCGCCAGCAGCCAAGGAATTACGGGACTAGCTACCTACGAGCAGTACTTC. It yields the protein CASSQGITGLATYEQYF.

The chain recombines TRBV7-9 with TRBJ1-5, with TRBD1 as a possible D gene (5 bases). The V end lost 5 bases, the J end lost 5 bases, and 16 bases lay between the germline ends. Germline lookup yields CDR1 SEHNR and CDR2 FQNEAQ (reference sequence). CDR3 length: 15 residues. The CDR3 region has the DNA TGTGCCAGCAGCCGAGATACTGGGGCTTATCAGCCCCAGCATTTT. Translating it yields CASSRDTGAYQPQHF.

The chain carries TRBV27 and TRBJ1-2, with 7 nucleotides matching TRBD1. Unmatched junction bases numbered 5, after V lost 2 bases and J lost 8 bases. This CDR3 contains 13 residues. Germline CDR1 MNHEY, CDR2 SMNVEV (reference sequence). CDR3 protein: CASSLRQGSGYTF. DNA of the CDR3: TGTGCCAGCAGTTTAAGACAGGGAAGCGGCTACACCTTC.

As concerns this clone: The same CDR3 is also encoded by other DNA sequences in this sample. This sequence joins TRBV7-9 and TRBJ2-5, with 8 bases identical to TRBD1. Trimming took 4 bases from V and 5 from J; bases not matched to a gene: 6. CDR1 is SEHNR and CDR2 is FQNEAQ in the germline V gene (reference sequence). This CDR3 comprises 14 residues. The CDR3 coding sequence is TGTGCCAGCAGCTCCAGGGGGCGAGGCGAGACCCAGTACTTC. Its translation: CASSSRGRGETQYF.

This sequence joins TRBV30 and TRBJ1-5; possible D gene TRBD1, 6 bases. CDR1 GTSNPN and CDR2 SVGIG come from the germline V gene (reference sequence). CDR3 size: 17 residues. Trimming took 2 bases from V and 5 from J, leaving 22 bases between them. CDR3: CAWSLGGLSSFHQPQHF. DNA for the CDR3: TGTGCCTGGAGTCTAGGGGGTCTGAGCAGCTTTCATCAGCCCCAGCATTTT.

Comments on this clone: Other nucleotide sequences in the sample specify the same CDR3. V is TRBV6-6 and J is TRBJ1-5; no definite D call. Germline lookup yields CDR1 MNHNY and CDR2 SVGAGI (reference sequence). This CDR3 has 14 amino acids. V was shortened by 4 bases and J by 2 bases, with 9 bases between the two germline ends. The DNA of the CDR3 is TGTGCCAGCAGTTCGCCCGGGGGCAATCAGCCCCAGCATTTT. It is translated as CASSSPGGNQPQHF.

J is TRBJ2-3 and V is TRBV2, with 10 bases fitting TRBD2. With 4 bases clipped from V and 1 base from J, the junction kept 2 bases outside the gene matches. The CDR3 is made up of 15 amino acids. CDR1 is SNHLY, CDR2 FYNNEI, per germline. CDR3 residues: CASSAGTSGTDTQYF. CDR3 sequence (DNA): TGTGCCAGCAGTGCCGGGACTAGCGGCACAGATACGCAGTATTTT. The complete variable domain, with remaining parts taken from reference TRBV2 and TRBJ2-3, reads EPEVTQTPSHQVTQMGQEVILRCVPISNHLYFYWYRQILGQKVEFLVSFYNNEISEKSEIFDDQFSVERPDGSNFTLKIRSTKLEDSAMYFCASSAGTSGTDTQYFGPGTRLTVL.

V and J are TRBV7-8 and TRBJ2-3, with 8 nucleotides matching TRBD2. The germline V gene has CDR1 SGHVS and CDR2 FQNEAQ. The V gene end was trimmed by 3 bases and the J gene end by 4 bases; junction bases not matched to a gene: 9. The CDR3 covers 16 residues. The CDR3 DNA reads TGTGCCAGCAGCTTGGCACCAGCGGGAGCCCCAGATACGCAGTATTTT. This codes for CASSLAPAGAPDTQYF.

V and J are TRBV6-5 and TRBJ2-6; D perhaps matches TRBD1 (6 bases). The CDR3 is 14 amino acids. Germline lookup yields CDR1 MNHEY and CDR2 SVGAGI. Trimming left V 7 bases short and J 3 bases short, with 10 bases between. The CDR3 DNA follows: TGTGCCAGCATAAGGGGGTTTGGGGCCAACGTCCTGACTTTC. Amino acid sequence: CASIRGFGANVLTF.

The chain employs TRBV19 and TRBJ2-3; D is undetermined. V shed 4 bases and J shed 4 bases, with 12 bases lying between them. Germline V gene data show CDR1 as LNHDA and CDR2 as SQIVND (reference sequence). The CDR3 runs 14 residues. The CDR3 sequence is CASSTQAMPDTQYF. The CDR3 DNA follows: TGTGCCAGTAGTACCCAGGCAATGCCAGATACGCAGTATTTT.